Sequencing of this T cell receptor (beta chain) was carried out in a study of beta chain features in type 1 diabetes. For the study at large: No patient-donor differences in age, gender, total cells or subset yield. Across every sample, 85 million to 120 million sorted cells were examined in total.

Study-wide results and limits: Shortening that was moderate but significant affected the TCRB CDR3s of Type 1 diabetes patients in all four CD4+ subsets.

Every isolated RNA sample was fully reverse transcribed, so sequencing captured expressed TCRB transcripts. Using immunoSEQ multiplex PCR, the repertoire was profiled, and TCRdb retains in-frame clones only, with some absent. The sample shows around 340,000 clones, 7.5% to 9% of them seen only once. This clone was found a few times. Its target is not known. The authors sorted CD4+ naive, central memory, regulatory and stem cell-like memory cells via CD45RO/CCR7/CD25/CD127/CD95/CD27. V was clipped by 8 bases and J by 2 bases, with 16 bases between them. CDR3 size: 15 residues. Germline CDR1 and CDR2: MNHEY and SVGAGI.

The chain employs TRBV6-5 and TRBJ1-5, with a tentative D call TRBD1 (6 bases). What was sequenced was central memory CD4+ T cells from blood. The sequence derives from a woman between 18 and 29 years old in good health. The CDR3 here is CASRPQGRGNQPQHF. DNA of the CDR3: TGTGCCAGCCGACCACAGGGAAGGGGCAATCAGCCCCAGCATTTT.